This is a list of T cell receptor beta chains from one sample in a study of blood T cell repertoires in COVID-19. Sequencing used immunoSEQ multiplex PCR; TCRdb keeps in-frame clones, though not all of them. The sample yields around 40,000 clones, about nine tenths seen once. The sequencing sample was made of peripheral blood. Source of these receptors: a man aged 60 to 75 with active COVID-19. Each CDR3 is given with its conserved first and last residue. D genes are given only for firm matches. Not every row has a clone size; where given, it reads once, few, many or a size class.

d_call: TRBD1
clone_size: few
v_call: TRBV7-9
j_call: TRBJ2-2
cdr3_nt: TGTGCCAGCAGCCCTGGGACAGGGAACACCGGGGAGCTGTTTTTT
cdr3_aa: CASSPGTGNTGELFF

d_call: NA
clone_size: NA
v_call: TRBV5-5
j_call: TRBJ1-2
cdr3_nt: TGTGCCAGCAGTTCAGGGAATGACAACTATGGCTACACCTTC
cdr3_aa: CASSSGNDNYGYTF

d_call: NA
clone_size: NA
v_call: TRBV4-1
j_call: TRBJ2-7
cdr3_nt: TGCGCCAGCAGCCGCACCATAGGGAGCTCCTACGAGCAGTACTTC
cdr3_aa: CASSRTIGSSYEQYF

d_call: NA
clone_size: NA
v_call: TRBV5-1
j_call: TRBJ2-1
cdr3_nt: TGCGCCAGCAGCTTGGATGGGAGTTCCTACAATGAGCAGTTCTTC
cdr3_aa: CASSLDGSSYNEQFF

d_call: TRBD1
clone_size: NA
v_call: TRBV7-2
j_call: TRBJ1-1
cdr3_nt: TGTGCCAGCAGCTTAGAGGGGGGACAGCGCTACAACACTGAAGCTTTCTTT
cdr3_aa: CASSLEGGQRYNTEAFF

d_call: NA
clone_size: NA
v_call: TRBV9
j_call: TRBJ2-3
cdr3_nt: TGTGCCAGCAGCACCGGACAAATCACAGATACGCAGTATTTT
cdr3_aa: CASSTGQITDTQYF

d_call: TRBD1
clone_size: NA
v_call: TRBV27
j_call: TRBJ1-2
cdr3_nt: TGTGCCAGCAGTCTAGCCGGGACAGGGGGTTATGGCTACACCTTC
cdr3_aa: CASSLAGTGGYGYTF

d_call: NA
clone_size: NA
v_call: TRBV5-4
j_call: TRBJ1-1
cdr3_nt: TGTGCCAGCAGCTTGGAGTCTATGAACACTGAAGCTTTCTTT
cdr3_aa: CASSLESMNTEAFF

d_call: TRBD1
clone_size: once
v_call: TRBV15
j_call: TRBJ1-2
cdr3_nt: TGTGCCACCAGCGCCCGACAGGGGGCGATCGATGGCTACACCTTC
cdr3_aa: CATSARQGAIDGYTF

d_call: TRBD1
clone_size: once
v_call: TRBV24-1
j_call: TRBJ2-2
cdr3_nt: TGTGCCACCAGTGAGGGGACAGGGTCCTCCTCATTCACCGGGGAGCTGTTTTTT
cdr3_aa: CATSEGTGSSSFTGELFF

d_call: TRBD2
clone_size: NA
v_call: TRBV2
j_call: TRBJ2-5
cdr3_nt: TGTGCCAGCAGTGAAAGATCGGGAGGGTTAGAGACCCAGTACTTC
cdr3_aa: CASSERSGGLETQYF

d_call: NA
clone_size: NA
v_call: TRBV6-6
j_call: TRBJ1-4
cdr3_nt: TGTGCCAGCAGTTACTCGGAGGGTGGAGAAAAACTGTTTTTT
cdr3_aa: CASSYSEGGEKLFF

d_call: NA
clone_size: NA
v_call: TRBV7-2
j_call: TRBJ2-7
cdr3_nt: TGTGCCAGCAGCTTAGACCCTAATTTCGGCGAGCAGTACTTC
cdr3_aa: CASSLDPNFGEQYF

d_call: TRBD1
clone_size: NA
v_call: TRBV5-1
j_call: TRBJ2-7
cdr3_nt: TGCGCCAGCAGCTTCCCGGGACAGGGGGACGAGCAGTACTTC
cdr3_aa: CASSFPGQGDEQYF

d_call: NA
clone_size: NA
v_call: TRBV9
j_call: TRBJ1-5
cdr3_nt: TGTGCCAGCAGCTCAGTGGACGGGGGTCAGCCCCAGCATTTT
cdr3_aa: CASSSVDGGQPQHF

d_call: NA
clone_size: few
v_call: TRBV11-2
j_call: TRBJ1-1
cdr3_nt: TGTGCCAGCAGCTTACAGCCGACAGCGAACACTGAAGCTTTCTTT
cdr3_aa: CASSLQPTANTEAFF

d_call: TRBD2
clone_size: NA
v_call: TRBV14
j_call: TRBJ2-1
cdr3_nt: TGTGCCAGCAGCCCCTGGACTAGCGGGAGGGGTGATGAGCAGTTCTTC
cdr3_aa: CASSPWTSGRGDEQFF

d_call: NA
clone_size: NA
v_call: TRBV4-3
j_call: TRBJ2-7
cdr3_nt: TGCGCCAGCAGCCAGTATAAACAGGCCTCCTACGAGCAGTACTTC
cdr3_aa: CASSQYKQASYEQYF

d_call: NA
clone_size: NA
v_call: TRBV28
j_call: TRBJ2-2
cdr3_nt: TGTGCCAGCAGTTTATATCAGGGGCCCTGGCCGGGGGAGCTGTTTTTT
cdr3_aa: CASSLYQGPWPGELFF

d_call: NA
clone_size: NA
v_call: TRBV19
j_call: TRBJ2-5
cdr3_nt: TGTGCCAGTAGAGCCTACCTTGGGACCCAGTACTTC
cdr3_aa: CASRAYLGTQYF

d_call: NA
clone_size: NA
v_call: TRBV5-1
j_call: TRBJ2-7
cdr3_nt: TGCGCCAGCAGGGGTAGCGCCCCACTACAAGGCTACGAGCAGTACTTC
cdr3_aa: CASRGSAPLQGYEQYF

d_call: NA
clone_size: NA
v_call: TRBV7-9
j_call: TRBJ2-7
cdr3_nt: TGTGCCAGCAGCTTGGCAGGGGATCTCTACGAGCAGTACTTC
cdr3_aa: CASSLAGDLYEQYF

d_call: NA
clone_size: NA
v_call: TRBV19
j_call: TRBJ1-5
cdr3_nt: TGTGCCAGTAGTATAGACAGGGCAAATTCTTACGGGAATCAGCCCCAGCATTTT
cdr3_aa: CASSIDRANSYGNQPQHF

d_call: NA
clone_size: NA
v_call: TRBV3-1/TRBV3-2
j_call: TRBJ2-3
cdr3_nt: TGTGCCAGCAGCCAAAGCGGCGATACGCAGTATTTT
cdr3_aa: CASSQSGDTQYF

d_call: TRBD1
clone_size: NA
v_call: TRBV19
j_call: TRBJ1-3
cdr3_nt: TGTGCCAGTAGTCCCGGGACAGGAACCTCTGGAAACACCATATATTTT
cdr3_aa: CASSPGTGTSGNTIYF

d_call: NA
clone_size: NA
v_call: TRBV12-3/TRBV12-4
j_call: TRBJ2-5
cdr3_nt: TGTGCCAGCAGTGGAGCGGAAGAGACCCAGTACTTC
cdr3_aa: CASSGAEETQYF

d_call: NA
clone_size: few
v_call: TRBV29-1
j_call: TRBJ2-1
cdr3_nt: TGCAGCGTTGAAAAGGGGAGGAGCGGGAATGAGCAGTTCTTC
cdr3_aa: CSVEKGRSGNEQFF

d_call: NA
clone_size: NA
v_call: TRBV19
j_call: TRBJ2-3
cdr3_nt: TGTGCCAGTAGCGCCTATGATACGCAGTATTTT
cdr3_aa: CASSAYDTQYF

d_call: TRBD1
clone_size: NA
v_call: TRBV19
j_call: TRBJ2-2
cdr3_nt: TGTGCCAGTAGCTTCAAGGGCAGGGGGAACAGCGGGGAGCTGTTTTTT
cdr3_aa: CASSFKGRGNSGELFF

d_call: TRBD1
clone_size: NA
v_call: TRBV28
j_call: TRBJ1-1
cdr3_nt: TGTGCCAGCAGTCTGAATACGGGACAGGGGACATACATGAACACTGAAGCTTTCTTT
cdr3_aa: CASSLNTGQGTYMNTEAFF

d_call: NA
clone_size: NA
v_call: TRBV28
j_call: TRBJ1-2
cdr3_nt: TGTGCCAGCACACTTGCGGGGGACAACTATGGCTACACCTTC
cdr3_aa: CASTLAGDNYGYTF

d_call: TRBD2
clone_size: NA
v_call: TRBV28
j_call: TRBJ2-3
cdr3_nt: TGTGCCATCACAGGACTAGCGGGGAAAAGTACAGATACGCAGTATTTT
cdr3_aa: CAITGLAGKSTDTQYF

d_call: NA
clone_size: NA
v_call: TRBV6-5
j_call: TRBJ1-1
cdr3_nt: TGTGCCAGCAGCTTCGGGCAGGGCCTCACTGAAGCTTTCTTT
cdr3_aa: CASSFGQGLTEAFF

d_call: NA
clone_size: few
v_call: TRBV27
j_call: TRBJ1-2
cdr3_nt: TGTGCCAGCAGATACCATTCAGGAAGGGAAGGCGGGTACTATGGCTACACCTTC
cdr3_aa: CASRYHSGREGGYYGYTF

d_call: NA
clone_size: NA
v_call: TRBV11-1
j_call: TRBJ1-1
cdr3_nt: TGTGCCACGCGCGGGTTTATGAACACTGAAGCTTTCTTT
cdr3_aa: CATRGFMNTEAFF

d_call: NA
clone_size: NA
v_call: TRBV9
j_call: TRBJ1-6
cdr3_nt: TGTGCCAGCAGCGCTACCCAGGCAGATAATTCACCCCTCCACTTT
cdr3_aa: CASSATQADNSPLHF

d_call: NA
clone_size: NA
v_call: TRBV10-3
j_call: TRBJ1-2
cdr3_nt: TGTGCCATCAGCCGGGGAGTAAGCCTTAACTATGGCTACACCTTC
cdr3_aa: CAISRGVSLNYGYTF

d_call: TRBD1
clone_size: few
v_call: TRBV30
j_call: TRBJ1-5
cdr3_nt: TGTGCCTGGTCCGGGACAGACAATCAGCCCCAGCATTTT
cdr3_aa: CAWSGTDNQPQHF

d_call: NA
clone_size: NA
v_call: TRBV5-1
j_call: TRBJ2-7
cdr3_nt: TGCGCCAGCTCCTGGGCGGGGCCCTCCTACGAGCAGTACTTC
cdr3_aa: CASSWAGPSYEQYF

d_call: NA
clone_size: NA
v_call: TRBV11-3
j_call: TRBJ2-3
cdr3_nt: TGTGCCAGCAGCTTAGGAGCTTTTACTAGCACAGATACGCAGTATTTT
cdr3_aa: CASSLGAFTSTDTQYF

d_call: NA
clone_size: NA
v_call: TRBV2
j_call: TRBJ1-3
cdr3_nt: TGTGCCAGCAGGGCCGGAGTCTTCTCTGGAAACACCATATATTTT
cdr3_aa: CASRAGVFSGNTIYF

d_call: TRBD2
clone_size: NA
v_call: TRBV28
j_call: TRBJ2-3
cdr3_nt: TGTGCCAGCAGCTCGCCTAGCGGGAGTGGAGGTTTAGCAGATACGCAGTATTTT
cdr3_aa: CASSSPSGSGGLADTQYF

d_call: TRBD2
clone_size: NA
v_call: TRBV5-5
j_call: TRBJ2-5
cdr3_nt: TGTGCCAGCAGCTTGGGACTAGCGGGAGGGCCGGTTCAAGAGACCCAGTACTTC
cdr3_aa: CASSLGLAGGPVQETQYF

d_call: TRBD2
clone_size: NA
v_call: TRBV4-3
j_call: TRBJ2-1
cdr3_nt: TGCGCCAGCAGCCAAGATCGGAGGCGGGAGTTTCATGAGCAGTTCTTC
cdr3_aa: CASSQDRRREFHEQFF

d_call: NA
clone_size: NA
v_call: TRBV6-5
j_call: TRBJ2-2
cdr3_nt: TGTGCCAGCAGTTACAAGCCCCGAGGGACCGGGGAGCTGTTTTTT
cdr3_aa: CASSYKPRGTGELFF

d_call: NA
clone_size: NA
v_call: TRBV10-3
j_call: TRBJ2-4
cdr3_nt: TGTGCCATCAGTGAGCAGGGGACGGGGGCCAAAAACATTCAGTACTTC
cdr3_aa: CAISEQGTGAKNIQYF

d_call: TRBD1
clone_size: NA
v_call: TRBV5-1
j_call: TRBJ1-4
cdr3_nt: TGCGCCAGCAGCCGGACAGGGGATGAAAAACTGTTTTTT
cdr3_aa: CASSRTGDEKLFF

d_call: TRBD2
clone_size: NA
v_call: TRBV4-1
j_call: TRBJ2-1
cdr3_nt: TGCGCCAGCAGCCAAAGACTAGCAGAGTACAATGAGCAGTTCTTC
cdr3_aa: CASSQRLAEYNEQFF

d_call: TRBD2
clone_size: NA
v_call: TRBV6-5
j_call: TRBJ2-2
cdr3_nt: TGTGCCAGCAGTAGACTAGCGGGAGGTGCCGGGGAGCTGTTTTTT
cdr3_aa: CASSRLAGGAGELFF

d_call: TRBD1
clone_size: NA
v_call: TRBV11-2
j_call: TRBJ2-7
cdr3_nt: TGTGCCAGCAGCAATGTTGACCGGGACAGGAACTACGAGCAGTACTTC
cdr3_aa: CASSNVDRDRNYEQYF

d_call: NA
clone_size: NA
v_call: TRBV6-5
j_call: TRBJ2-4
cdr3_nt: TGTGCCAGCAGTTACGGCGGGGGCGGGAACATTCAGTACTTC
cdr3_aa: CASSYGGGGNIQYF

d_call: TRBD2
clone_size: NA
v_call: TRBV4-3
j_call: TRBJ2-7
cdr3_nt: TGCGCCAGCAGCCAAGATACAGCGGGAGGAGGCGAGCAGTACTTC
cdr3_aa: CASSQDTAGGGEQYF

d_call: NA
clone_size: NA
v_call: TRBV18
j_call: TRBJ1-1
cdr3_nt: TGTGCCAGCTCACCGGTAGAGATGATCGACACTGAAGCTTTCTTT
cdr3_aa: CASSPVEMIDTEAFF

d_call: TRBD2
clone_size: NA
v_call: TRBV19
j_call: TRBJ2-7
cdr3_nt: TGTGCCAGTAGTACCCGGACTAGCGGGAACCCCTACGAGCAGTACTTC
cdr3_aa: CASSTRTSGNPYEQYF

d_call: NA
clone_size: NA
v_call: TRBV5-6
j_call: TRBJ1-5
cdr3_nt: TGTGCCAGCAGCTTGGCCAGGGCAGAGTGGCAGCCCCAGCATTTT
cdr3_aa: CASSLARAEWQPQHF

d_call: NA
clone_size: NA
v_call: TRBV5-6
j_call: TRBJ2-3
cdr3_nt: TGTGCCAGCAGCCCCATTCTCCCAGGCACAGATACGCAGTATTTT
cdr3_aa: CASSPILPGTDTQYF

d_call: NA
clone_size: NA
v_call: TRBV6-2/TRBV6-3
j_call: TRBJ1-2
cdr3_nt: TGTGCCAGCAGTTACTCAGCGGGCTGCTATGGCTACACCTTC
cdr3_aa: CASSYSAGCYGYTF